The clone carrying this T cell receptor (beta chain) occurred a few times. This specimen belongs to a study of beta chain features in type 1 diabetes. Study details: Roughly 110,000,000 sorted cells were examined across all samples.

Expressed TCRB transcripts were sequenced after all isolated RNA was converted to cDNA. Profiling relied on immunoSEQ multiplex PCR, and the TCRdb table lists in-frame clones only, not all of them. This sample has some 500,000 clones, with about an eighth found just once. The length of the CDR3 is 15 residues. With V trimmed by 5 bases and J by 12 bases, 15 bases remained unmatched. Germline V gene data show CDR1 as SEHNR and CDR2 as FQNEAQ (reference sequence). The receptor comes from a woman aged 18-35 years in good health. The chain has TRBV7-9 and TRBJ2-1, with 8 bases aligning to TRBD1. What was sequenced was naive CD4+ T cells from blood. The CDR3 sequence: CASSPGQGRPIGQFF. The CDR3 coding sequence is TGTGCCAGCAGCCCCGGACAGGGCCGTCCGATAGGGCAGTTCTTC.